The source of this TCR beta chain is a study of CD8+ T cells in alopecia areata (dated by TCRdb to the late 2010s). In terms of the full investigation: The treated patients took part in an open-label pilot trial in which moderate-to-severe alopecia areata was treated with oral tofacitinib at 5 to 10 mg twice daily. Patients received tofacitinib for 6 to 18 months and were then followed off drug for 6 months to check for delayed response and recurrence. In humans, TCRbeta sequencing was performed on scalp tissue and on sorted CD4+ and CD8+ peripheral blood T cells from healthy controls and from patients with patchy or totalis/universalis alopecia areata. In both human patients and the C3H/HeJ mouse model, the study applied high-throughput TCRbeta sequencing to look at T cell clonal expansion in alopecia areata. Biopsies were taken from tofacitinib-treated patients at baseline and at 4 and 24 weeks of treatment, and a later scalp biopsy was taken in several of the tofacitinib-treated patients. Clonality in the scalp was compared among normal scalp (n=4), patchy alopecia areata scalp (n=8), and alopecia totalis/universalis scalp (n=8). The RNA source kit depended on sample type: the PAXgene miRNA kit for fixed scalp, the miRNeasy kit for PBMCs, and the RNeasy kit for mouse skin. Amplification of TCRbeta CDR3 regions was done by immunoSEQ multiplex PCR using 35 Vbeta forward primers and 13 Jbeta reverse primers.

Peripheral blood and lesional scalp punch biopsies were obtained from patients with alopecia areata. PBMCs were separated by density centrifugation and stained for CD3, CD4 and CD8, after which CD4+ and CD8+ T cells were sorted on a FACSAria. This clone appeared a few times. No antigen is known for it. No base-level quality is on record; no much larger clone is a single base apart. The investigation overall reported the following: Shared TCR sequences between patients were less evident than in mice, which may be partly attributable to HLA diversity in the patient population. Compared with normal scalp, lesional scalp, particularly in alopecia totalis/universalis, had higher clonality and more expanded CD8+ clones, which suggests antigenic drive. Unlike mouse skin, where gammadelta T cells dominate, normal human skin contains resident alphabeta T cells that get sequenced too, which complicates analysis of the scalp TCR repertoire.

CDR1 SGHRS and CDR2 YFSETQ were looked up in the germline V gene. The CDR3, cysteine through phenylalanine, is 14 amino acids long. The sequence is cut down to CDR3 DNA, 42 bases in frame from base 1. The V and J ends are trimmed by 8 bases and 1 base, leaving 13 bases between them. The library was obtained by the immunoSEQ multiplex PCR assay. For TCR sequencing, RNA was extracted from every sample and reverse transcribed into cDNA to serve as template. First-strand cDNA was synthesized using SuperScript III with a 2:1 mix of oligo-dT and random hexamers. A synthetic immune receptor repertoire was used to gauge amplification bias, and whatever bias remained was removed computationally. The study's own analysis went as follows. Raw reads were preprocessed to remove errors, and CDR3 was defined by IMGT conventions from the conserved cysteine to phenylalanine. Clonality was computed as 1 minus the Shannon entropy, with the entropy normalized by log2 of the number of productive unique TCRs. Scalp TCRbeta sequences were cross-referenced with sorted blood CD4 and CD8 repertoires so that the CD4 or CD8 identity of scalp clones could be inferred. TCRdb provides this immuneACCESS table in a form limited to in-frame rearrangements. Some clones are lacking; in checked studies, under half of them reflect an unresolved V gene, and why the rest are absent is not known. That table gives V, J and clone size, and the DNA gave D and trimming. Within this sample are some 110,000 clones, with roughly two fifths of them counted one time only. Clones ranked in the top ten supply 3% to 3.5% of the sample.

Recombination joined TRBV5-1 with TRBJ2-1; too little of a D gene remains to name it. The TCR originated in a human donor with alopecia areata. The specimen was CD4+ T cells sorted from blood. The DNA sequence is as follows: TGCGCCAGTCGCGTTACACCGTCCTACAATGAGCAGTTCTTC. Translated, this gives CASRVTPSYNEQFF.